The present TCR beta chain was sequenced within a study of T cell responses to AZD1222 COVID-19 vaccine. Notes on this clone: Its antigen is unknown.

The J segment lost 3 bases and the V segment lost 1 base, leaving 6 bases of the junction unmatched. The germline V gene encodes CDR1 SGHRS and CDR2 YFSETQ. There are 16 residues in the CDR3. Study-level points and caveats: At study baseline, merely five or six AZD1222 recipients were seropositive. There were mostly white British donors and more females than males, and clonal diversity was possibly underestimated. Vaccine-associated CD4 TCRs spanned spike, dominant at 160-218 and 743-854.

Second-dose timings of about 4 or about 12 weeks were pooled. Profiling relied on immunoSEQ multiplex PCR, and the TCRdb table lists in-frame clones only, not all of them. The data show about 150,000 clones, 90% seen once. V usage is TRBV5-1 and J usage is TRBJ2-2, with 7 positions matching TRBD1. The sequence was obtained from an adult who received the AZD1222 COVID-19 vaccine. Material: peripheral blood, obtained 28 days after the second AZD1222 dose. The CDR3 reads CASSLQGTDHTGELFF. The CDR3 nucleotides read TGCGCCAGCAGCTTGCAGGGGACAGATCACACCGGGGAGCTGTTTTTT.